The 27 T cell receptor beta chains listed next were all sequenced from one sample in a study of human versus mouse CDR3 diversity and MHC coevolution. Data came from immunoSEQ multiplex PCR; TCRdb stores just in-frame clones and leaves some out. The data contain about 60,000 clones, around 94% of them singletons. Material: naive CD4+ T cells from blood. Documented subset: CD45RO-negative CD62L-positive naive CD4 T cells. The source is a person in their sixties in good health.

V gene TRBV5-4 combines with J gene TRBJ2-3; a possible D gene is TRBD2 (5 bases). Germline values: CDR1 SGHNT, CDR2 YYREEE (reference sequence). V gave up 4 bases and J gave up 3 bases, with 9 bases separating them. The CDR3 is made up of 13 amino acids. The CDR3 DNA is TGTGCCAGCAGCCTCGCGGGTACAGATACGCAGTATTTT. It encodes CASSLAGTDTQYF.

CDR3 protein: CASMAFTDTQYF. The CDR3 DNA sequence: TGTGCCAGCATGGCTTTCACAGATACGCAGTATTTT. This chain links TRBV2 with TRBJ2-3; D call uncertain. Germline CDR1 and CDR2: SNHLY and FYNNEI. V shed 7 bases and J shed 2 bases, with 7 bases lying between them. The CDR3 is 12 residues long.

With regard to this clone: In the same sample, other DNA sequences code for this CDR3. The gene calls are TRBV29-1 and TRBJ1-1; D is perhaps TRBD1 (6 bases). The V end was cut by 6 bases, the J end by 0 bases, with 14 bases between. The CDR3 covers 14 residues. Germline V gives CDR1 SQVTM, CDR2 ANQGSEA. The CDR3 nucleotides read TGCAGCGTCCCAGGACAGCTTATGAACACTGAAGCTTTCTTT. Encoded protein: CSVPGQLMNTEAFF.

The chain links TRBV7-8 to TRBJ2-3; 8 nucleotides line up with TRBD2. V was clipped by 5 bases and J by 2 bases; unmatched bases: 3. This CDR3 has 14 residues. CDR1 and CDR2 from the germline V gene are SGHVS and FQNEAQ. The CDR3 loop is CASSPRGDTDTQYF. CDR3 sequence (DNA): TGTGCCAGCAGCCCGCGGGGGGACACAGATACGCAGTATTTT.

This rearrangement joins TRBV18 to TRBJ2-2; D is undetermined. CDR3 length: 12 amino acids. Germline values: CDR1 KGHSH, CDR2 LQKENI. Trimming shortened V by 2 bases and J by 7 bases, and 5 bases separated the two germline ends. The CDR3 bases are TGTGCCAGCTCACCAGTGAGCGGGGAGCTGTTTTTT. Amino acids: CASSPVSGELFF.

This chain joins TRBV29-1 and TRBJ2-7, with D uncertain. The V gene lost 4 bases and the J gene lost 3 bases, with 16 bases spanning the gap. The length of the CDR3 is 14 residues. The germline CDR1 and CDR2 sequences are SQVTM and ANQGSEA. This CDR3 is CSVALPPPRYEQYF. For the CDR3, the DNA is TGCAGCGTTGCTCTCCCTCCCCCCCGCTACGAGCAGTACTTC.

This chain links TRBV7-6 with TRBJ2-5, with D possibly being TRBD1 (6 bases). The closer fit of TRBJ2-7 to the DNA end suggests the J call may be wrong. This CDR3 spans 13 amino acids. Germline V gene data show CDR1 as SGHVS and CDR2 as FNYEAQ. As DNA, the CDR3 is TGTGCCAGCAGCCCGGACAGCCAGTACGAGCAGTACTTC. Translated: CASSPDSQYEQYF.

The chain couples TRBV19 to TRBJ2-1; no firm D call. V lost 3 bases and J 5 bases, leaving 14 bases between the germline ends. The CDR3 has 15 amino acids. Germline CDR1 is LNHDA and CDR2 is SQIVND (reference sequence). CDR3 in amino acids: CASSISARAHNEQFF. CDR3 bases: TGTGCCAGTAGTATCTCAGCGAGAGCGCACAATGAGCAGTTCTTC.

About this clone: The junction differs from germline at one of its ends, possibly a read error. The chain carries TRBV5-4 and TRBJ1-1; possibly TRBD1 for D (5 bases). The germline CDR1 and CDR2 sequences are SGHNT and YYREEE (reference sequence). The CDR3 contains 15 residues. Here the CDR3 DNA reads TGTGCCAGCAGCTTGGGTGGGGCAGGGAACGCTGAAGCTTTCTTT. Its translation: CASSLGGAGNAEAFF.

About this clone: The junction departs from the called germline gene at one end, perhaps through a read error. The chain joins TRBV9 to TRBJ2-4; the D is unclear. Germline CDR1 reads SGDLS; CDR2 reads YYNGEE. The CDR3 extends over 13 amino acids. CDR3 region: CVSSVGIANIQYF. CDR3 nucleotide sequence: TGTGTCAGCAGCGTAGGGATAGCAAACATTCAGTACTTC.

J is TRBJ1-2 and V is TRBV19; D not resolved. The germline V gene encodes CDR1 LNHDA and CDR2 SQIVND (reference sequence). V was shortened by 5 bases and J by 4 bases, with 17 bases between the two germline ends. This CDR3 region has 15 residues. CDR3 bases: TGTGCCAGTAGTGCGTCGTTGGCGGTGTCCTATGGCTACACCTTC. As protein: CASSASLAVSYGYTF.

CDR3 coding DNA: TGTGCCAGCAGCCTGGGACTACACAATGAGCAGTTCTTC. Protein: CASSLGLHNEQFF. The chain combines TRBV13 with TRBJ2-1; 7 positions agree with TRBD2. This CDR3 is built from 13 residues. Looked up from germline, CDR1 is PRHDT and CDR2 is FYEKMQ (reference sequence). Trimming at V came to 5 bases and at J to 5 bases, leaving 3 bases not matched to a gene.

V and J are TRBV27 and TRBJ2-1; 12 bases map to TRBD1. The CDR3 totals 14 residues. V shed 3 bases, J shed 9 bases, and the junction held 3 bases outside the gene matches. Looked up from germline, CDR1 is MNHEY and CDR2 is SMNVEV (reference sequence). Written as DNA, the CDR3 is TGTGCCAGCAGTTTGGGACAGGGGGCGGGTGAGCAGTTCTTC. This translates into CASSLGQGAGEQFF.

V gene TRBV14 combines with J gene TRBJ1-1; D uncertain. This CDR3 region has 16 residues. CDR1 SGHDN and CDR2 FVKESK come from the germline V gene. V was clipped by 2 bases and J by 0 bases, with 13 bases between them. CDR3 DNA: TGTGCCAGCAGCCAAATTGGGAGCCGCTTGAACACTGAAGCTTTCTTT. The encoded protein is CASSQIGSRLNTEAFF.

As concerns this clone: The identical CDR3 is also encoded by other nucleotide sequences in the sample. The CDR3 protein is CASSLGGSYNEQFF. The CDR3 nucleotides read TGTGCCAGCAGCTTGGGGGGTTCTTACAATGAGCAGTTCTTC. The V call is TRBV7-6, the J call TRBJ2-1; TRBD2 is a possible D gene (6 bases). Germline V gene data show CDR1 as SGHVS and CDR2 as FNYEAQ. There are 14 residues in the CDR3. Trimming took 3 bases from V and 4 from J, leaving 10 bases between them.

The rearrangement links TRBV19 to TRBJ2-2; 8 bases fit TRBD2. CDR1 and CDR2 (germline): LNHDA, SQIVND (reference sequence). The CDR3 spans 16 residues. Unmatched junction bases numbered 7, after V lost 5 bases and J lost 2 bases. The CDR3 bases are TGTGCCAGTAGTCTCCGGGGGGGCGCAAACACCGGGGAGCTGTTTTTT. Protein sequence: CASSLRGGANTGELFF.

This chain connects TRBV15 to TRBJ2-7; the D gene is possibly TRBD1 (5 bases). CDR3 length: 16 amino acids. V shed 2 bases and J shed 7 bases, with 21 bases lying between them. Germline V gene lookup returns CDR1 LNHNV and CDR2 YYDKDF (reference sequence). DNA of the CDR3: TGTGCCACCAGCAGATCCGAGGAACAGGAACGGCGGGAGCAGTACTTC. Translating gives CATSRSEEQERREQYF.

The chain carries TRBV5-1 and TRBJ1-2; D possibly corresponds to TRBD1 (6 bases). This CDR3 contains 13 residues. CDR1 is SGHRS and CDR2 is YFSETQ in the germline V gene. V was shortened by 0 bases and J by 6 bases, with 9 bases between the two germline ends. This CDR3 reads CASSLGGRDGYTF. CDR3 sequence (DNA): TGCGCCAGCAGCTTGGGGGGGCGCGATGGCTACACCTTC.

As concerns this clone: Other DNA sequences in the same sample also yield this CDR3. V usage is TRBV5-1 and J usage is TRBJ2-7; tentative D call: TRBD2 (5 bases). This CDR3 spans 15 amino acids. Germline assignment: CDR1 SGHRS and CDR2 YFSETQ. V lost 0 bases and J 0 bases, leaving 10 bases between the germline ends. CDR3: CASSLGGGSSYEQYF. The DNA for the CDR3 is TGCGCCAGCAGCTTGGGTGGAGGTAGCTCCTACGAGCAGTACTTC. Based on the CDR3 plus reference TRBV5-1 and TRBJ2-7, the full variable domain is KAGVTQTPRYLIKTRGQQVTLSCSPISGHRSVSWYQQTPGQGLQFLFEYFSETQRNKGNFPGRFSGRQFSNSRSEMNVSTLELGDSALYLCASSLGGGSSYEQYFGPGTRLTVT.

The chain employs TRBV29-1 and TRBJ1-1; D possibly corresponds to TRBD1 (6 bases). CDR3 size: 13 residues. Germline CDR1 reads SQVTM; CDR2 reads ANQGSEA. V lost 2 bases to trimming and J lost 1 base, with 8 bases between them. CDR3 coding DNA: TGCAGCGTTGAACAGGGGACGAACACTGAAGCTTTCTTT. Its translation: CSVEQGTNTEAFF. Full variable domain (rest looked up from reference TRBV29-1 and TRBJ1-1): SAVISQKPSRDICQRGTSLTIQCQVDSQVTMMFWYRQQPGQSLTLIATANQGSEATYESGFVIDKFPISRPNLTFSTLTVSNMSPEDSSIYLCSVEQGTNTEAFFGQGTRLTVV.

This chain links TRBV30 with TRBJ1-1; D possibly corresponds to TRBD1 (6 bases). Trimming removed 0 bases at V and 0 bases at J, with 17 bases between. CDR3 length: 17 amino acids. Germline assignment: CDR1 GTSNPN and CDR2 SVGIG (reference sequence). Here the CDR3 reads CAWSVRTGGGMNTEAFF. The CDR3 bases are TGTGCCTGGAGTGTACGGACGGGGGGCGGAATGAACACTGAAGCTTTCTTT.

CDR3 sequence (DNA): TGTGCCAGCAGCGTACAGGGGGAACTAGAAAAACTGTTTTTT. It encodes CASSVQGELEKLFF. The V and J genes are TRBV11-3 and TRBJ1-4; TRBD1 matches 8 bases. The junction had 7 bases not matched to a gene; V was cut back by 5 bases and J by 8 bases. This CDR3 region has 14 residues. CDR1 is SGHNT and CDR2 is YENEEA in the germline V gene.

The chain links TRBV21-1 to TRBJ2-7; the table's D call TRBD2 went unverified against the DNA. TRBV21-1 is assigned pseudogene status. This CDR3 has 14 residues. The CDR3 here is CASSGNSSGLEQYF. Here the CDR3 DNA reads TGTGCCAGCAGCGGAAACTCTAGCGGGCTCGAGCAGTACTTC.

The chain has TRBV2 and TRBJ1-1; weak D call: TRBD1 (5 bases). The germline V gene encodes CDR1 SNHLY and CDR2 FYNNEI. The CDR3 totals 12 residues. V was shortened by 7 bases and J by 3 bases, with 9 bases between the two germline ends. As DNA, the CDR3 is TGTGCCAGCACCCAAGGGGACACTGAAGCTTTCTTT. This codes for CASTQGDTEAFF. Variable domain in full (rest from reference TRBV2 and TRBJ1-1): EPEVTQTPSHQVTQMGQEVILRCVPISNHLYFYWYRQILGQKVEFLVSFYNNEISEKSEIFDDQFSVERPDGSNFTLKIRSTKLEDSAMYFCASTQGDTEAFFGQGTRLTVV.

V is TRBV5-1 and J is TRBJ1-2; D not resolved. CDR1 SGHRS and CDR2 YFSETQ come from the germline V gene. The CDR3 totals 16 residues. The V gene lost 0 bases and the J gene lost 4 bases, with 16 bases spanning the gap. CDR3 nucleotide sequence: TGCGCCAGCAGCTTGGACCTGAATGGGCTGGCCTATGGCTACACCTTC. This gives the protein CASSLDLNGLAYGYTF. Full variable domain (missing parts from reference TRBV5-1 and TRBJ1-2): KAGVTQTPRYLIKTRGQQVTLSCSPISGHRSVSWYQQTPGQGLQFLFEYFSETQRNKGNFPGRFSGRQFSNSRSEMNVSTLELGDSALYLCASSLDLNGLAYGYTFGSGTRLTVV.

The chain is built from TRBV25-1 and TRBJ1-1; TRBD1 might be the D (5 bases). The length of the CDR3 is 14 residues. V was pared by 7 bases and J by 4 bases, with 16 bases between. Germline V gene data show CDR1 as MGHDK and CDR2 as SYGVNS. CDR3 region: CASKPGGEGTEAFF. Here the CDR3 DNA reads TGTGCCAGCAAACCTGGGGGGGAAGGCACTGAAGCTTTCTTT.

The V gene is TRBV27, the J gene TRBJ1-2, with TRBD1 matching 8 bases. J lost 7 bases, V lost 3 bases, and 4 bases had no gene match. Germline lookup yields CDR1 MNHEY and CDR2 SMNVEV (reference sequence). The CDR3 contains 13 residues. CDR3 nucleotides: TGTGCCAGCAGTTTCCTACAGGGGGGTGGCTACACCTTC. Residues: CASSFLQGGGYTF.